The next 23 T cell receptor beta chains were all read from a single sample in a study of blood T cell repertoires in COVID-19. The method was immunoSEQ multiplex PCR; TCRdb's version includes in-frame clones alone and lacks a portion of them. This sample yields 250,000 to 300,000 clones, of which approximately 82% are seen a single time; roughly 5.3% belongs to the top ten. Sequencing used PBMCs or T cells enriched from blood (not recorded which). Receptors were obtained from a man aged 40-49 years who had been exposed to COVID-19.

This clone was picked up a small number of times. The V and J genes are TRBV2 and TRBJ1-6, with TRBD1 matching 8 bases. V trimming: 7 bases; J trimming: 8 bases; junction bases outside the gene matches: 10. The CDR3 sequence is 15 residues long. The germline V gene has CDR1 SNHLY and CDR2 FYNNEI. In nucleotides, the CDR3 is TGTGCCAGCATTGGCACAGGGGGAACTGATTCACCCCTCCACTTT. It specifies CASIGTGGTDSPLHF.

This clone was recorded once. The chain links TRBV18 to TRBJ2-3; unclear D gene. Germline V gene sequence: CDR1 KGHSH, CDR2 LQKENI. CDR3 length: 13 residues. Trimming took 3 bases from V and 0 from J, leaving 4 bases between them. CDR3 bases: TGTGCCAGCTCACCCCCTAGCACAGATACGCAGTATTTT. Amino acid sequence: CASSPPSTDTQYF. The full variable domain, rest sourced from reference TRBV18 and TRBJ2-3, is NAGVMQNPRHLVRRRGQEARLRCSPMKGHSHVYWYRQLPEEGLKFMVYLQKENIIDESGMPKERFSAEFPKEGPSILRIQQVVRGDSAAYFCASSPPSTDTQYFGPGTRLTVL.

V gene TRBV19 combines with J gene TRBJ2-3; 8 positions agree with TRBD2. Germline lookup yields CDR1 LNHDA and CDR2 SQIVND (reference sequence). The CDR3 has 15 residues. The V segment lost 6 bases and the J segment 2 bases; nucleotides outside the gene matches: 7. The CDR3 bases are TGTGCCAGTAGGAGCGGGAGAACTTACACAGATACGCAGTATTTT. Translating gives CASRSGRTYTDTQYF. The variable domain in full, completed from reference TRBV19 and TRBJ2-3, reads DGGITQSPKYLFRKEGQNVTLSCEQNLNHDAMYWYRQDPGQGLRLIYYSQIVNDFQKGDIAEGYSVSREKKESFPLTVTSAQKNPTAFYLCASRSGRTYTDTQYFGPGTRLTVL.

The CDR3 spells CASSWLAGDNTGELFF. The CDR3 nucleotides are TGCGCCAGCAGTTGGCTAGCGGGAGATAACACCGGGGAGCTGTTTTTT. This chain joins TRBV10-1 and TRBJ2-2, with TRBD2 identical over 10 bases. CDR1 is WNHNN, CDR2 SYGVQD, per germline (reference sequence). The length of the CDR3 is 16 residues. V lost 5 bases, J lost 2 bases, and 5 bases stayed unmatched.

V and J are TRBV9 and TRBJ2-1, with D hard to call. Trimming cost V 7 bases and J 7 bases, with 12 bases left between them. CDR3 length: 12 residues. Germline-derived CDR1 and CDR2 are SGDLS and YYNGEE. The CDR3 DNA is TGTGCCAGCCGAGCCGCTTGGAATGAGCAGTTCTTC. This sequence encodes CASRAAWNEQFF.

The chain recombines TRBV5-1 with TRBJ2-1, with 9 positions matching TRBD2. CDR1 is SGHRS, CDR2 YFSETQ, per germline. The length of the CDR3 is 15 residues. J gave up 10 bases and V 6 bases, and 14 bases lay outside the gene matches. The CDR3 DNA is TGCGCCAGCATTGGGGCTAGCGGGGTCCAAATAGAGCAGTTCTTC. Translated, it gives CASIGASGVQIEQFF.

V usage is TRBV30 and J usage is TRBJ2-2, with D unresolved. The CDR3 is 12 residues long. Germline-derived CDR1 and CDR2 are GTSNPN and SVGIG (reference sequence). Trimming pared 1 base from V and 6 bases from J, leaving 6 bases between. This chain's CDR3 is CAWSGSPGELFF. In DNA form, the CDR3 reads TGTGCCTGGAGTGGTAGTCCCGGGGAGCTGTTTTTT.

This chain connects TRBV4-2 to TRBJ2-1; 10 nucleotides align to TRBD2. In germline, CDR1 is LGHNA, CDR2 YNFKEQ. Germline trimming cut 4 bases from V and 7 bases from J; bases unmatched to any gene: 7. CDR3 size: 15 residues. CDR3 residues: CASSLRTSGGNEQFF. DNA for the CDR3: TGTGCCAGCAGCCTCCGGACTAGCGGCGGGAATGAGCAGTTCTTC.

The genes are TRBV14 and TRBJ2-7, with 8 bases lining up with TRBD2. This CDR3 has 15 amino acids. Trimming at V came to 2 bases and at J to 6 bases, leaving 9 bases not matched to a gene. Germline V lookup: CDR1 SGHDN, CDR2 FVKESK. The CDR3 loop reads CASSQLAGSRGEQYF. DNA of the CDR3: TGTGCCAGCAGCCAATTAGCGGGATCCCGTGGCGAGCAGTACTTC.

The V call is TRBV5-4, the J call TRBJ2-3, with 10 positions matching TRBD1. Germline CDR1 SGHNT, CDR2 YYREEE (reference sequence). Unmatched junction bases numbered 8, after V lost 5 bases and J lost 5 bases. The CDR3 consists of 15 residues. CDR3 sequence: CASSRPGTGVDTQYF. The DNA of the CDR3 is TGTGCCAGCAGTCGTCCCGGGACAGGGGTAGATACGCAGTATTTT.

J is TRBJ1-2 and V is TRBV19; 12 bases map to TRBD1. CDR1 and CDR2 from the germline V gene are LNHDA and SQIVND (reference sequence). J gave up 8 bases and V 5 bases, and 12 bases lay outside the gene matches. The CDR3 length is 16 residues. DNA of the CDR3: TGTGCCAGTAGTCCCCAGGGGGACAGGGGGCGTCAGGGCTACACCTTC. Protein: CASSPQGDRGRQGYTF.

This sequence joins TRBV24-1 and TRBJ1-2, with D possibly matching TRBD1 (5 bases). The V gene's germline CDR1 is KGHDR and CDR2 SFDVKD. CDR3 size: 13 residues. Trimming shortened V by 10 bases and J by 4 bases, and 15 bases separated the two germline ends. CDR3 sequence reads: CATTGEGGYGYTF. The CDR3 bases are TGTGCCACTACGGGGGAAGGCGGCTATGGCTACACCTTC.

This sequence joins TRBV5-1 and TRBJ1-1; 10 nucleotides agree with TRBD1. Germline V gene sequence: CDR1 SGHRS, CDR2 YFSETQ. With 0 bases clipped from V and 4 bases from J, the junction kept 9 bases outside the gene matches. The CDR3 consists of 17 residues. CDR3 sequence reads: CASSLEGDRGGGTEAFF. The DNA for the CDR3 is TGCGCCAGCAGCTTGGAGGGGGACAGGGGCGGAGGCACTGAAGCTTTCTTT.

This clone turned up a few times. The chain couples TRBV3-1 (or the pseudogene TRBV3-2) to TRBJ1-1; maybe TRBD1 (5 bases). V shed 1 base and J shed 3 bases, with 9 bases lying between them. Germline CDR1 reads LGHDT; CDR2 reads YNNKEL (reference sequence). CDR3 length: 14 amino acids. CDR3 coding DNA: TGTGCCAGCAGCCAAGCTACAGGTTACACTGAAGCTTTCTTT. The encoded protein is CASSQATGYTEAFF.

This clone was seen only a few times. The gene calls are TRBV19 and TRBJ2-7; D remains unclear. This CDR3 region has 13 residues. Germline CDR1 LNHDA, CDR2 SQIVND (reference sequence). Trimming left V 7 bases short and J 6 bases short, with 16 bases between. For the CDR3, the DNA is TGTGCCAGTACTACGATCGGCTCGGGCGAGCAGTACTTC. It is translated as CASTTIGSGEQYF.

J is TRBJ1-2 and V is TRBV10-3; 9 positions match TRBD1. The germline CDR1 and CDR2 sequences are ENHRY and SYGVKD. The CDR3 contains 14 residues. V gave up 6 bases and J gave up 7 bases; unmatched junction bases: 9. CDR3: CAIRPGQGRLGYTF. CDR3 nucleotide sequence: TGTGCCATCAGGCCGGGACAGGGAAGGCTTGGCTACACCTTC.

This clone was counted a single time. This chain links TRBV11-2 with TRBJ1-4, with 7 nucleotides matching TRBD1. V lost 5 bases, J lost 8 bases, and 8 bases stayed unmatched. The V gene's germline CDR1 is SGHAT and CDR2 FQNNGV. The CDR3 covers 14 residues. CDR3 bases: TGTGCCAGCAGCCAGGGACAGCGGAGGGAAAAACTGTTTTTT. Protein: CASSQGQRREKLFF.

There are a few counts of this clone. V and J are TRBV10-3 and TRBJ2-7; TRBD2 aligns across 10 bases. This CDR3 is built from 14 residues. Germline assignment: CDR1 ENHRY and CDR2 SYGVKD. Unmatched junction bases numbered 10, after V lost 11 bases and J lost 3 bases. This CDR3 is CASGSSGRFYEQYF. CDR3 DNA: TGTGCCTCAGGGTCTAGCGGGAGATTCTACGAGCAGTACTTC.

There are a few counts of this clone. The chain links TRBV11-2 to TRBJ1-5; the D is unclear. The CDR3 runs 16 residues. V was shortened by 1 base and J by 2 bases, with 12 bases between the two germline ends. Germline CDR1 is SGHAT and CDR2 is FQNNGV. CDR3 nucleotides: TGTGCCAGCAGCTTAGGAATCAGTTTTGGCAATCAGCCCCAGCATTTT. Amino acid sequence: CASSLGISFGNQPQHF.

Only a few counts were recorded for this clone. V usage is TRBV7-9 and J usage is TRBJ1-5; maybe TRBD1 (5 bases). The germline gives CDR1 SEHNR, CDR2 FQNEAQ (reference sequence). V gave up 5 bases and J gave up 0 bases, with 11 bases separating them. The CDR3 runs to 15 residues. CDR3 in amino acids: CASSPGGYSNQPQHF. CDR3 in DNA: TGTGCCAGCAGCCCCGGGGGGTATAGCAATCAGCCCCAGCATTTT.

The V gene is TRBV4-1, the J gene TRBJ1-1; no reliable D call. The CDR3 totals 14 residues. Looked up from germline, CDR1 is MGHRA and CDR2 is YSYEKL. Trimming cost V 2 bases and J 3 bases, with 10 bases left between them. The CDR3 DNA is TGCGCCAGCAGCCAATTGGAGGGAGACACTGAAGCTTTCTTT. Its translation: CASSQLEGDTEAFF.

V gene TRBV6-5 combines with J gene TRBJ1-3; TRBD1 agrees at 7 bases. Germline assignment: CDR1 MNHEY and CDR2 SVGAGI. The CDR3 has 13 residues. V lost 10 bases to trimming and J lost 4 bases; unmatched junction nucleotides: 7. This CDR3 reads CATKGAPGNTIYF. DNA for the CDR3: TGTGCCACCAAGGGGGCACCAGGAAACACCATATATTTT.

Regarding this clone: The same CDR3 arises from other DNA sequences in this sample as well. The chain has TRBV11-3 and TRBJ2-1; 7 nucleotides line up with TRBD2. Germline assignment: CDR1 SGHNT and CDR2 YENEEA. J was trimmed by 5 bases and V by 1 base; bases with no gene match: 2. The CDR3 is 14 amino acids. Written as DNA, the CDR3 is TGTGCCAGCAGCTTAGTAGGGACTAACAATGAGCAGTTCTTC. Amino acids: CASSLVGTNNEQFF. The full variable domain, completed using reference TRBV11-3 and TRBJ2-1, is EAGVVQSPRYKIIEKKQPVAFWCNPISGHNTLYWYLQNLGQGPELLIRYENEEAVDDSQLPKDRFSAERLKGVDSTLKIQPAELGDSAVYLCASSLVGTNNEQFFGPGTRLTVL.